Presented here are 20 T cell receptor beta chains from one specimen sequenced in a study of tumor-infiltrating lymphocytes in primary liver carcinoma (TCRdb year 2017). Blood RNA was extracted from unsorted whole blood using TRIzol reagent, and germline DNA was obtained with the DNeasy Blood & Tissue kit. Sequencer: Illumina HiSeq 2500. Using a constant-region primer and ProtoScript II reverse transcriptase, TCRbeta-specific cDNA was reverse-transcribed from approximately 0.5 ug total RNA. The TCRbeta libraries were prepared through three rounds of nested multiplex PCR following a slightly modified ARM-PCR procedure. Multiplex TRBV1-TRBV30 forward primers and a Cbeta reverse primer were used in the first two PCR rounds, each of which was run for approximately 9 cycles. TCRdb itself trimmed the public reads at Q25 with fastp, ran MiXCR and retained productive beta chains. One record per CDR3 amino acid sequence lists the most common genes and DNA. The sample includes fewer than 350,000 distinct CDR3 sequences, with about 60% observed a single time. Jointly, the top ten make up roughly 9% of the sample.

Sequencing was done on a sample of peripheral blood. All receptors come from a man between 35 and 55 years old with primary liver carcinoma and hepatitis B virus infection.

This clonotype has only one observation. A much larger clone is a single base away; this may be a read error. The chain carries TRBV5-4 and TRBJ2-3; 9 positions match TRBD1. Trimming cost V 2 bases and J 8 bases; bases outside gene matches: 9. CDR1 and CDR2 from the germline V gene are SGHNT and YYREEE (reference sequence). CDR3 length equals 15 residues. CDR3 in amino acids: CASSFGQGTSGTQYF. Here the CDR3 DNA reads TGTGCCAGCAGCTTCGGACAGGGGACGTCAGGTACGCAGTATTTT.

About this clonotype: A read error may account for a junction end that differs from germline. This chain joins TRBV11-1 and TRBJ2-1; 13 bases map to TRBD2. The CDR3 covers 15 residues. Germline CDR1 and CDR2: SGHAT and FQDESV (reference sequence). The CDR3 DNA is TGTGCTAGCATCAAGGGGACTAGCGGGAACAGTGAGCAGTTCTTC. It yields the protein CASIKGTSGNSEQFF.

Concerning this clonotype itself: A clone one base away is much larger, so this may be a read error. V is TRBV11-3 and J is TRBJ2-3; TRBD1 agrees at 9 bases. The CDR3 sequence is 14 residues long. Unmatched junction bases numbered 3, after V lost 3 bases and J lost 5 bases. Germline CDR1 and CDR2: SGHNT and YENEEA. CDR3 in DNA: TGTGCCAGCAGCTTGGGACAGGGAGTAGATACGCAGTATTTT. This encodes CASSLGQGVDTQYF.

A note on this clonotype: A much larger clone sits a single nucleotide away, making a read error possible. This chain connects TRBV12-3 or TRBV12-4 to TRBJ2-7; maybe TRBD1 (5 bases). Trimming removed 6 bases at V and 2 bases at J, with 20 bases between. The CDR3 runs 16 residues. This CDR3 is CASSHRLLNLPYEQYF. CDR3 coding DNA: TGTGCCAGCAGCCACAGGCTCCTCAACCTCCCCTACGAGCAGTACTTC.

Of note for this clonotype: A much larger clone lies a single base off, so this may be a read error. CDR3 in DNA: TGCGCCAGCAGCCCATCACAGGGATCTTTAATGGCCGGGGAGCTGTTTTTT. This translates into CASSPSQGSLMAGELFF. This chain connects TRBV4-3 to TRBJ2-2; D may be TRBD1 (6 bases). Germline lookup yields CDR1 LGHNA and CDR2 YSLEER. The CDR3 is made up of 17 amino acids. V was pared by 4 bases and J by 6 bases, with 21 bases between.

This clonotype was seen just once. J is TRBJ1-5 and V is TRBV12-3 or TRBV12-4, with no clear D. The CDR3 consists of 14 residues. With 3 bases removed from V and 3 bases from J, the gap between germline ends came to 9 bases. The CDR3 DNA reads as TGTGCCAGCAGTTTTCGGAGGTCCAATCAGCCCCAGCATTTT. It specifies CASSFRRSNQPQHF.

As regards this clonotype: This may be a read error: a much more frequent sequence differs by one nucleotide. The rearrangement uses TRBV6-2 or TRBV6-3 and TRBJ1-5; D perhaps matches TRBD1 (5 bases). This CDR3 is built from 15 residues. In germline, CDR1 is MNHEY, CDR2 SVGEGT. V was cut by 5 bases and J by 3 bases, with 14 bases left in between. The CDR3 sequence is CASSTLRQTNQPQHF. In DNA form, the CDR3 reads TGTGCCAGCAGTACCCTGAGACAGACCAATCAGCCCCAGCATTTT.

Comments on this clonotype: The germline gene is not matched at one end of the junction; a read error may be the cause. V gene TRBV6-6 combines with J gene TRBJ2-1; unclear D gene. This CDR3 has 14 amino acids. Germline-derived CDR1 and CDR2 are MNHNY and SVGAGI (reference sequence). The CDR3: CASSPRGGSNEQLF. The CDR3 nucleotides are TGTGCCAGCAGCCCCCGTGGTGGGTCAAATGAGCAGCTCTTC.

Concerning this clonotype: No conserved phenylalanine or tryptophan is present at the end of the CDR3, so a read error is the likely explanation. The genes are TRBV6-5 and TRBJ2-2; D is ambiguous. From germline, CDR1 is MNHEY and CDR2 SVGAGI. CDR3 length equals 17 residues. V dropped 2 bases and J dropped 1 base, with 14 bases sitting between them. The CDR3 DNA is TGTGCCAGCAGTTACAGCCGCGGCGCTCTGAACACCGGGGAGCTGTTTTTA. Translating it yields CASSYSRGALNTGELFL.

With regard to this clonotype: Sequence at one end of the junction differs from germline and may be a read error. CDR3 residues: CASSVNLTGVGETQHF. Here the CDR3 DNA reads TGTGCCAGCAGCGTTAATCTAACGGGAGTAGGGGAGACCCAGCACTTC. The rearrangement joins TRBV11-2 to TRBJ2-5; maybe TRBD2 (6 bases). Germline assignment: CDR1 SGHAT and CDR2 FQNNGV. The CDR3 consists of 16 residues.

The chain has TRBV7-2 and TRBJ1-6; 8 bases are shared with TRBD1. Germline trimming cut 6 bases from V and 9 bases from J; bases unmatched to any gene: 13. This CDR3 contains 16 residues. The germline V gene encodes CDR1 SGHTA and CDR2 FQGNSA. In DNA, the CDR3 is TGTGCCAGCAGATCTGGCCAGGGGGCGCAGGGTTCACCCCTCCACTTT. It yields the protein CASRSGQGAQGSPLHF.

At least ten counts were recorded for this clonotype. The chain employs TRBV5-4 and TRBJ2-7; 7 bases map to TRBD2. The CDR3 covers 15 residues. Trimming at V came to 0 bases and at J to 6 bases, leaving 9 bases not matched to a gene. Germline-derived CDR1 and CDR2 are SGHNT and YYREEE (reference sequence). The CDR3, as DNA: TGTGCCAGCAGCTTGGAAGCGGGATACAATATCGAGCAGTACTTC. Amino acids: CASSLEAGYNIEQYF.

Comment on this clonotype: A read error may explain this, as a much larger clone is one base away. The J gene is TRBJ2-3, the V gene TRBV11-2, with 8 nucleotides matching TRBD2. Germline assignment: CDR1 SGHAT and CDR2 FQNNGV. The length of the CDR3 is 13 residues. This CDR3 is CASSTGGPDMQYF. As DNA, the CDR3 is TGTGCCAGCAGCACGGGAGGGCCAGATATGCAGTATTTT.

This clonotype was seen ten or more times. In nucleotides, the CDR3 is TGTGCCAGCAGCCAAGATGGGCGAAACACCATATATTTT. It specifies CASSQDGRNTIYF. This chain joins TRBV4-2 and TRBJ1-3; D is uncertain. The V and J ends lost 0 bases and 5 bases respectively, with 5 bases between them. Germline CDR1 LGHNA, CDR2 YNFKEQ. The CDR3 runs 13 residues.

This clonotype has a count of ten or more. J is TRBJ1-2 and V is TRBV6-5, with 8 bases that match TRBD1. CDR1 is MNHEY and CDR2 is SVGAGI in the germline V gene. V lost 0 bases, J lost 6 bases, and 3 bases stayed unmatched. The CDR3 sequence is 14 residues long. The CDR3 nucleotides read TGTGCCAGCAGTTACTCGAGGGACAGGCATGGCTACACCTTC. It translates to CASSYSRDRHGYTF.

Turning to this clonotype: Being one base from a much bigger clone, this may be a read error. CDR3 loop: CASSQWNTEAFF. The DNA of the CDR3 is TGCGCCAGCAGTCAGTGGAACACTGAAGCTTTCTTT. The V and J genes are TRBV10-2 and TRBJ1-1; D remains ambiguous. Trimming took 5 bases from V and 1 from J, leaving 5 bases between them. Germline CDR1 is WSHSY and CDR2 is SAAADI. The length of the CDR3 is 12 residues.

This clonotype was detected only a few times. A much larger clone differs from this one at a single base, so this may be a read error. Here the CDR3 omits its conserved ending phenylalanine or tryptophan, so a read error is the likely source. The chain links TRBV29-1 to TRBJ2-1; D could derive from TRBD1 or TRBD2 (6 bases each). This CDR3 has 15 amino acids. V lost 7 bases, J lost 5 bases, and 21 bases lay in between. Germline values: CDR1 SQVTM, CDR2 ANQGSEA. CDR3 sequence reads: CSALIGGGSNNEQFL. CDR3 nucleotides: TGCAGCGCGTTGATAGGGGGAGGATCGAACAATGAGCAGTTCCTC.

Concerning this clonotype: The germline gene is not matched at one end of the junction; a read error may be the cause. This chain's CDR3 is CASSPGTLPYVQYF. The CDR3, as DNA: TGTGCCAGCAGTCCCGGGACACTCCCCTACGTGCAGTACTTC. The chain carries TRBV6-6 and TRBJ2-7; the D gene is possibly TRBD1 (6 bases). Germline lookup yields CDR1 MNHNY and CDR2 SVGAGI (reference sequence). CDR3 length: 14 residues.

The DNA for the CDR3 is TGTGCCAGCAGCTCTGTCCTGACAGGGGTGTACTACGAGCAGTACTTC. Its translation is CASSSVLTGVYYEQYF. The J gene is TRBJ2-7, the V gene TRBV11-1; 8 bases are a match to TRBD1. CDR1 and CDR2 (germline): SGHAT, FQDESV (reference sequence). The V segment lost 4 bases and the J segment 3 bases; nucleotides outside the gene matches: 11. The CDR3 sequence is 16 residues long.

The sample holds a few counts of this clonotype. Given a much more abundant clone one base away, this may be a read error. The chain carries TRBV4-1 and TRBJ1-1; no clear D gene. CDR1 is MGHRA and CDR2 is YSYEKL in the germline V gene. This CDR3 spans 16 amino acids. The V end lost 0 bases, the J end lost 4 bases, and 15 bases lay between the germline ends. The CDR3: CASSQELVQRSTEAFF. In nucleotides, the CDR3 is TGCGCCAGCAGCCAAGAGCTTGTTCAACGGAGCACTGAAGCTTTCTTT.